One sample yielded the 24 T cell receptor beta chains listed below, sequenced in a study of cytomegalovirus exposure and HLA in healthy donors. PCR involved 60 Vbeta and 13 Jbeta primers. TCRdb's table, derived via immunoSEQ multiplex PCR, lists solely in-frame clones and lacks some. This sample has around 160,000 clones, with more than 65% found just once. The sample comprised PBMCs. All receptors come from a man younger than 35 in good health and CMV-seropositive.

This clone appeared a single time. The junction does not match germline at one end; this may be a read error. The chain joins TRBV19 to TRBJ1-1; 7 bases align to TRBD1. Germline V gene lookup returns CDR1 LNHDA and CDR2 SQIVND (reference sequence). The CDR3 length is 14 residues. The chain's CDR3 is CASTITGVNTEAFF. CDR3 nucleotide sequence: TGTGCCAGTACTATAACAGGGGTCAACACTGAAGCTTTCTTT.

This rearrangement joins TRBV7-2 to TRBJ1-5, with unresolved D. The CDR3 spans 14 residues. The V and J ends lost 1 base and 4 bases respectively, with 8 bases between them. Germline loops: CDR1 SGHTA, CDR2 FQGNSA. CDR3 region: CASSLVSVNQPQHF. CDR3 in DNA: TGTGCCAGCAGCTTAGTTTCCGTGAATCAGCCCCAGCATTTT.

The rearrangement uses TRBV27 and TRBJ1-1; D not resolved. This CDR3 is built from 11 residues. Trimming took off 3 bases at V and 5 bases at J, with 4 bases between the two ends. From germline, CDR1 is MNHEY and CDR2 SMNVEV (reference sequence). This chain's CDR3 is CASSFGTEAFF. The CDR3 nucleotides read TGTGCCAGCAGTTTCGGGACTGAAGCTTTCTTT.

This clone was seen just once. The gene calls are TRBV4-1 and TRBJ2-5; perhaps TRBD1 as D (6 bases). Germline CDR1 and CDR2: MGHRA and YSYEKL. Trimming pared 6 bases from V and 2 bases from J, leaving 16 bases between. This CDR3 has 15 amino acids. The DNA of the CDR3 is TGCGCCAGCAGTTACCCAGGGGCAGTACAAGAGACCCAGTACTTC. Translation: CASSYPGAVQETQYF.

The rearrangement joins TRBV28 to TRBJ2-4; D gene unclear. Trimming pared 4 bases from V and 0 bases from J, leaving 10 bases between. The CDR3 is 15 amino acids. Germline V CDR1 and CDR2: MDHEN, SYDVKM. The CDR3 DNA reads TGTGCCAGCAGTTCCCGCCGCGTAGCCAAAAACATTCAGTACTTC. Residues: CASSSRRVAKNIQYF.

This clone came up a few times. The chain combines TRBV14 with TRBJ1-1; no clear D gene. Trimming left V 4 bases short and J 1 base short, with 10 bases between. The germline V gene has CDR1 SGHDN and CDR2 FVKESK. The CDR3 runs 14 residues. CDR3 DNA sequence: TGTGCCAGCAGCCGTATACAGACGAACACTGAAGCTTTCTTT. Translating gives CASSRIQTNTEAFF.

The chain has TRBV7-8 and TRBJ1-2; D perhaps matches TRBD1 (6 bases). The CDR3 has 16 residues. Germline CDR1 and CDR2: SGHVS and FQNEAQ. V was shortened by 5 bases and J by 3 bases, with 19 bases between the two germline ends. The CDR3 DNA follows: TGTGCCAGCAGCGCCTCCTTGACAGGCGTAGACTATGGCTACACCTTC. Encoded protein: CASSASLTGVDYGYTF.

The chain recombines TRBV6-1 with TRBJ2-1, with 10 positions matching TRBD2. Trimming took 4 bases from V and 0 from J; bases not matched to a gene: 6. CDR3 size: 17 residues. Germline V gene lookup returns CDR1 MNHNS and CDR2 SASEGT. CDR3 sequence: CASSVLAGASSYNEQFF. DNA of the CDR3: TGTGCCAGCAGTGTCCTAGCGGGGGCAAGCTCCTACAATGAGCAGTTCTTC.

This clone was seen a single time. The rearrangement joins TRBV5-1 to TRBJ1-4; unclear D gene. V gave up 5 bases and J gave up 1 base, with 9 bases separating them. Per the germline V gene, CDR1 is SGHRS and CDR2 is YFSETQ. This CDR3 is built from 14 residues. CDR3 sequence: CASSQGGTNEKLFF. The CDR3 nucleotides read TGCGCCAGCAGTCAAGGAGGAACTAATGAAAAACTGTTTTTT.

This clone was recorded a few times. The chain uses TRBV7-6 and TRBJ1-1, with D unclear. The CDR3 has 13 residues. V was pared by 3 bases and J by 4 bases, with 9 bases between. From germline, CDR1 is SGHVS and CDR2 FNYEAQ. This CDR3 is CASSLGGFTEAFF. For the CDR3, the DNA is TGTGCCAGCAGCTTGGGCGGGTTCACTGAAGCTTTCTTT.

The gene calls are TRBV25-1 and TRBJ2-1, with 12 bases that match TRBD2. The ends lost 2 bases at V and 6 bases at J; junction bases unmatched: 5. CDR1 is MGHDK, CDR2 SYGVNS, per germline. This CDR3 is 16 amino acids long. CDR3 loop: CASSERASGRANEQFF. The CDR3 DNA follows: TGTGCCAGCAGTGAACGGGCTAGCGGGAGGGCCAATGAGCAGTTCTTC.

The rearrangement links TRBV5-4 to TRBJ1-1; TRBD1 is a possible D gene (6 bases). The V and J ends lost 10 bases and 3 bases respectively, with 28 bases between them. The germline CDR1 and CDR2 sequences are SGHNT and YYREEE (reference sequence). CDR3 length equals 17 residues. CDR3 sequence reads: CASRGGGRKEGDTEAFF. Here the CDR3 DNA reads TGTGCCTCCCGCGGGGGGGGGCGCAAAGAGGGGGACACTGAAGCTTTCTTT.

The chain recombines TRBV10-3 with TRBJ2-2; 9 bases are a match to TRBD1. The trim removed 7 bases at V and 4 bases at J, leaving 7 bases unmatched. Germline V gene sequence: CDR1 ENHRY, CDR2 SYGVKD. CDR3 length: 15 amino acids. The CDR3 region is CAINPGQGSTGELFF. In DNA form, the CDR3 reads TGTGCCATCAATCCGGGACAGGGAAGCACCGGGGAGCTGTTTTTT.

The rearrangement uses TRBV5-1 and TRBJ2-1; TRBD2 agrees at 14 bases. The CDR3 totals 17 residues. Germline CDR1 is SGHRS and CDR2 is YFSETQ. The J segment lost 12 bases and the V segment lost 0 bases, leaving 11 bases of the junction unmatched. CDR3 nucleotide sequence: TGCGCCAGCAGCTTGGACATGCCCGGGACTAGCGGGAGCCGGCAGTTCTTC. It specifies CASSLDMPGTSGSRQFF.

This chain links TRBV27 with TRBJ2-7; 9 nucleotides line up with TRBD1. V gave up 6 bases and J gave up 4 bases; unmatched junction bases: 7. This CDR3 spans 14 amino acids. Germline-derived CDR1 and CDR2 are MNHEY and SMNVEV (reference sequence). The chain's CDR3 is CASRARQGVYEQYV. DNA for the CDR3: TGTGCCAGCAGAGCCCGACAGGGGGTTTACGAGCAGTACGTC.

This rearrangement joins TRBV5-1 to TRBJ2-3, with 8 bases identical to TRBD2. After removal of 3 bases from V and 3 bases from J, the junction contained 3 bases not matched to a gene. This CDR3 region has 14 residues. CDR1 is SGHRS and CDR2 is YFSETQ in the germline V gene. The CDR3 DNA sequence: TGCGCCAGCAGCTGGGGGACTAGGACAGATACGCAGTATTTT. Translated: CASSWGTRTDTQYF.

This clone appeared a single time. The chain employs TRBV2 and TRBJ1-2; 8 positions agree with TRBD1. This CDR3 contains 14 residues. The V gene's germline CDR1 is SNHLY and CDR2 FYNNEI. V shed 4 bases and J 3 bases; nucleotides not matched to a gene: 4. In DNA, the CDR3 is TGTGCCAGCAGTGTGTTACAGGGGGACTATGGCTACACCTTC. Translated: CASSVLQGDYGYTF.

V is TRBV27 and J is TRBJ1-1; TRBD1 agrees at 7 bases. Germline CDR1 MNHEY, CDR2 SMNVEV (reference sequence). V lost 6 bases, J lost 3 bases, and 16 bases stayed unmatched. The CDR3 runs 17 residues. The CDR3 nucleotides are TGTGCCAGCAGCCCCAGGGGGGTGGTCAGGCAGGACACTGAAGCTTTCTTT. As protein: CASSPRGVVRQDTEAFF.

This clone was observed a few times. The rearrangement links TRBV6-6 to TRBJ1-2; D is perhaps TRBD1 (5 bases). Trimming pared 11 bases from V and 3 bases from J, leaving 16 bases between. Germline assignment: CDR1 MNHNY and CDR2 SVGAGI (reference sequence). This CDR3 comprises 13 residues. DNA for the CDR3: TGTGCCGCCACACGCGGGACGGACTATGGCTACACCTTC. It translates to CAATRGTDYGYTF.

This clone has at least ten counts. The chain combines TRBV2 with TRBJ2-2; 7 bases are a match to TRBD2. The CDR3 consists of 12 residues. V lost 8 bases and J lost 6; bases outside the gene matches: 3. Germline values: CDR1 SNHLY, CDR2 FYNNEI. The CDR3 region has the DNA TGTGCCAGCGGGGGGAGGGCCGGGGAGCTGTTTTTT. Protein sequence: CASGGRAGELFF.

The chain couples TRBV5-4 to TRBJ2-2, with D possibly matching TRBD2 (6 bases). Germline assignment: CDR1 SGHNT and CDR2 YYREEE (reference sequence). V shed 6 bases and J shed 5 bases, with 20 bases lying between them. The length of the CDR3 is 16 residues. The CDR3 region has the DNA TGTGCCAGCACCTTTGGTGCGGGGAGTTATACCGGGGAGCTGTTTTTT. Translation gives CASTFGAGSYTGELFF.

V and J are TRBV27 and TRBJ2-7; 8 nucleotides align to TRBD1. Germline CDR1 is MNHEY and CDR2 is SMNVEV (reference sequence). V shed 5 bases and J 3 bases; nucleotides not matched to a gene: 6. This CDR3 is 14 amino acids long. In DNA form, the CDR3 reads TGTGCCAGCAGTCTCCGGACAGGGCACTACGAGCAGTACGTC. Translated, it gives CASSLRTGHYEQYV.

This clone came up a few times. The chain's CDR3 is CSVGAGTEAFF. In DNA, the CDR3 is TGCAGCGTTGGGGCCGGGACAGAAGCTTTCTTT. This sequence joins TRBV29-1 and TRBJ1-1; perhaps TRBD1 as D (6 bases). The CDR3 spans 11 residues. V lost 4 bases to trimming and J lost 8 bases, with 11 bases between them. CDR1 is SQVTM and CDR2 is ANQGSEA in the germline V gene.

Here the CDR3 reads CASSKGTSGSFNTDTQYF. CDR3 DNA sequence: TGTGCCAGCAGCAAGGGGACTAGCGGATCCTTTAACACAGATACGCAGTATTTT. V and J are TRBV7-8 and TRBJ2-3; the match to TRBD2 covers 11 bases. The germline CDR1 and CDR2 sequences are SGHVS and FQNEAQ. The CDR3 is made up of 18 amino acids. Unmatched junction bases numbered 12, after V lost 5 bases and J lost 2 bases.